The sequence of this T cell receptor beta chain was determined in a study of T cell repertoires in cytomegalovirus infection. Study details: Public TCR beta signature analysis indicated the presence of both CMV infection and matching HLA type.

The CDR3 consists of 13 residues. The V and J ends lost 4 bases and 0 bases respectively, with 7 bases between them. Germline-derived CDR1 and CDR2 are SGHTA and FQGNSA. General study points: HLA-C-restricted CMV clonotypes gave the most frequent clonotype in two of eight donors. Summed frequency of public TCR beta families distinguished CMV carriers with the relevant HLA.

From the reads, TCRdb called clonotypes with MiXCR, one entry per CDR3 protein. The sample contains hundreds of thousands of distinct CDR3 sequences, roughly 35% of which appear only once. At least ten counts were recorded for this clonotype. Its antigen is still unknown. This rearrangement joins TRBV7-2 to TRBJ2-7; D unclear. The sequence came from a human donor in good health (CMV status not recorded). Some clones in this sample may be carry-over from other donors' samples. The specimen was PBMCs. CDR3 in DNA: TGTGCCAGCAGCTCCGATTTCTCCTACGAGCAGTACTTC. Translation gives CASSSDFSYEQYF.